These 28 T cell receptor beta chains came from one sample sequenced in a study of T cell repertoires in cytomegalovirus infection. TCRdb itself ran the reads through MiXCR, one entry per CDR3 protein. The profile shows roughly 250,000 distinct CDR3 sequences, 9% to 15% of them singletons. Specimen: PBMCs. These TCRs come from a human donor in good health (CMV status not recorded). Some clones in this sample may be carry-over from other donors' samples.

This clonotype turned up a few times. The chain joins TRBV7-2 to TRBJ2-3; 7 bases line up with TRBD2. V shed 5 bases, J shed 2 bases, and the junction held 7 bases outside the gene matches. Germline values: CDR1 SGHTA, CDR2 FQGNSA. This CDR3 has 15 residues. CDR3 loop: CASSPLAAFTDTQYF. The CDR3 coding sequence is TGTGCCAGCAGCCCCCTAGCGGCCTTCACAGATACGCAGTATTTT.

This clonotype was detected many times. The rearrangement links TRBV12-3 or TRBV12-4 to TRBJ1-5, with 8 bases matching TRBD1. After removal of 3 bases from V and 1 base from J, the junction contained 5 bases not matched to a gene. The CDR3 sequence is 16 residues long. CDR3 loop: CASSFADRESNQPQHF. The CDR3 nucleotides are TGTGCCAGCAGTTTTGCGGACAGGGAAAGCAATCAGCCCCAGCATTTT.

The genes are TRBV19 and TRBJ2-3; 9 nucleotides line up with TRBD2. The germline V gene has CDR1 LNHDA and CDR2 SQIVND (reference sequence). With V trimmed by 1 base and J by 5 bases, 7 bases remained unmatched. The CDR3 length is 16 residues. The CDR3 region is CASSIAAGGPRDTQYF. In DNA, the CDR3 is TGTGCCAGTAGTATAGCGGCGGGAGGGCCGAGAGATACGCAGTATTTT.

At least ten counts were recorded for this clonotype. An end of the junction differs from the germline gene, which may be a read error. The chain employs TRBV7-2 and TRBJ2-2; 10 bases line up with TRBD2. This CDR3 comprises 14 residues. CDR1 and CDR2 (germline): SGHTA, FQGNSA. The CDR3 here is CASSLAGDTGELFF. DNA of the CDR3: TGTGCCAGCAGCCTAGCGGGAGACACCGGGGAGCTGTTTTTT. The full variable domain, completed using reference TRBV7-2 and TRBJ2-2, is GAGVSQSPSNKVTEKGKDVELRCDPISGHTALYWYRQSLGQGLEFLIYFQGNSAPDKSGLPSDRFSAERTGGSVSTLTIQRTQQEDSAVYLCASSLAGDTGELFFGEGSRLTVL.

In its sample, this clonotype is medium-sized. CDR3 loop: CASSLRGPNTEAFF. CDR3 sequence (DNA): TGTGCCAGCAGCTTAAGAGGGCCCAACACTGAAGCTTTCTTT. The chain couples TRBV7-6 to TRBJ1-1; D remains unclear. V was clipped by 2 bases and J by 2 bases, with 9 bases between them. The CDR3 sequence is 14 residues long. Germline CDR1 and CDR2: SGHVS and FNYEAQ.

The sample holds many counts of this clonotype. The gene calls are TRBV7-6 and TRBJ2-1; 11 nucleotides line up with TRBD1. Germline V gives CDR1 SGHVS, CDR2 FNYEAQ. This CDR3 comprises 14 residues. The V segment lost 8 bases and the J segment 9 bases; nucleotides outside the gene matches: 9. CDR3 sequence: CASGRDRGYGEQFF. The CDR3 DNA reads as TGTGCCAGCGGCCGGGACAGGGGGTATGGTGAGCAGTTCTTC.

This clonotype has just a few counts. This chain joins TRBV28 and TRBJ2-1; tentatively, D is TRBD2 (5 bases). Per the germline V gene, CDR1 is MDHEN and CDR2 is SYDVKM. V was pared by 5 bases and J by 8 bases, with 16 bases between. The CDR3 sequence is 14 residues long. The CDR3 coding sequence is TGTGCCAGCAGTCAAGCGGTTGGGGAAGATGAGCAGTTCTTC. Its protein is CASSQAVGEDEQFF.

CDR3 residues: CASSYIVNYEQYF. In DNA form, the CDR3 reads TGTGCCAGCAGTTATATCGTCAACTACGAGCAGTACTTC. This rearrangement joins TRBV6-2 or TRBV6-3 to TRBJ2-7; D is ambiguous. Per the germline V gene, CDR1 is MNHEY and CDR2 is SVGEGT. Between the trimmed V and J ends, which lost 3 bases and 3 bases, there was a span of 9 bases. The CDR3 consists of 13 residues.

Ten or more counts support this clonotype. This rearrangement joins TRBV4-3 to TRBJ2-5; D gene ambiguous. Per the germline V gene, CDR1 is LGHNA and CDR2 is YSLEER. Trimming took 0 bases from V and 6 from J, leaving 8 bases between them. This CDR3 is 13 amino acids long. CDR3 DNA sequence: TGCGCCAGCAGCCAAGAGTTCGGCAAGACCCAGTACTTC. As protein: CASSQEFGKTQYF.

This clonotype was picked up a small number of times. The chain links TRBV4-3 to TRBJ2-1; D is unresolved. This CDR3 spans 16 amino acids. Trimming pared 0 bases from V and 0 bases from J, leaving 9 bases between. CDR1 and CDR2 (germline): LGHNA, YSLEER. CDR3 nucleotides: TGCGCCAGCAGCCAAGAATATTTAAGCTCCTACAATGAGCAGTTCTTC. It codes for CASSQEYLSSYNEQFF.

The gene calls are TRBV10-3 and TRBJ1-1; D gene uncertain. The ends were cut back, 7 bases at V and 1 base at J, with 10 bases in the middle. CDR1 and CDR2 (germline): ENHRY, SYGVKD. This CDR3 spans 13 amino acids. This chain's CDR3 is CAIKPEENTEAFF. As DNA, the CDR3 is TGTGCCATCAAGCCAGAAGAGAACACTGAAGCTTTCTTT.

This clonotype was observed at least ten times. This chain uses TRBV28 with TRBJ2-5, with D hard to call. The CDR3 is made up of 14 amino acids. In germline, CDR1 is MDHEN, CDR2 SYDVKM. V was clipped by 6 bases and J by 5 bases, with 16 bases between them. CDR3 DNA: TGTGCCAGCAGCTTCTCCTCTACGATCGAGACCCAGTACTTC. Translation: CASSFSSTIETQYF.

The V and J genes are TRBV29-1 and TRBJ1-1, with D tentatively TRBD1 (6 bases). Germline loops: CDR1 SQVTM, CDR2 ANQGSEA. This CDR3 has 14 residues. Trimming shortened V by 0 bases and J by 7 bases, and 15 bases separated the two germline ends. CDR3 sequence reads: CSVEEWGEQGEAFF. DNA for the CDR3: TGCAGCGTTGAAGAGTGGGGGGAACAGGGTGAAGCTTTCTTT.

There are a few counts of this clonotype. The rearrangement uses TRBV5-1 and TRBJ2-6; the match to TRBD1 covers 9 bases. The CDR3 length is 18 residues. Trimming at V came to 3 bases and at J to 0 bases, leaving 7 bases not matched to a gene. Germline assignment: CDR1 SGHRS and CDR2 YFSETQ. The CDR3 is CASSSGTGTFSGANVLTF. CDR3 sequence (DNA): TGCGCCAGCAGCTCGGGGACAGGGACCTTCTCTGGGGCCAACGTCCTGACTTTC.

Only a few counts were recorded for this clonotype. V and J are TRBV5-6 and TRBJ2-7; D is unresolved. In germline, CDR1 is SGHDT, CDR2 YYEEEE. V was trimmed by 3 bases and J by 0 bases, leaving 10 bases between them. The CDR3 loop spans 14 amino acids. The CDR3 nucleotides are TGTGCCAGCAGCTCTTACTACACCTCCTACGAGCAGTACTTC. This sequence encodes CASSSYYTSYEQYF.

This clonotype was picked up many times. Written as DNA, the CDR3 is TGTGCCAGCAGCTTACAAGGGCCCAGTATTAGCACAGATACGCAGTATTTT. Protein: CASSLQGPSISTDTQYF. V is TRBV7-2 and J is TRBJ2-3; D is undetermined. Germline lookup yields CDR1 SGHTA and CDR2 FQGNSA. Trimming removed 2 bases at V and 0 bases at J, with 15 bases between. The length of the CDR3 is 17 residues.

This clonotype was seen at least ten times. The chain carries TRBV7-2 and TRBJ1-6, with unresolved D. Looked up from germline, CDR1 is SGHTA and CDR2 is FQGNSA. The V end lost 1 base, the J end lost 8 bases, and 15 bases lay between the germline ends. The CDR3 runs 16 residues. CDR3 sequence (DNA): TGTGCCAGCAGCTTAGAGGCGGGAGTCTGGGATTCACCCCTCCACTTT. Translated: CASSLEAGVWDSPLHF.

This clonotype was picked up many times. V and J are TRBV7-2 and TRBJ2-5, with D unclear. V gave up 5 bases and J gave up 5 bases, with 9 bases separating them. The germline CDR1 and CDR2 sequences are SGHTA and FQGNSA. The CDR3 consists of 12 residues. The CDR3, as DNA: TGTGCCAGCAGCCAGAGTCCGGAGACCCAGTACTTC. This encodes CASSQSPETQYF.

This clonotype showed up many times. This chain joins TRBV7-2 and TRBJ2-3; the D is unclear. The CDR3 extends over 14 amino acids. Deletions cut 2 bases from V and 1 base from J, with 7 bases between. Germline CDR1 SGHTA, CDR2 FQGNSA. The CDR3 is CASSLRPRTDTQYF. The CDR3 nucleotides read TGTGCCAGCAGCTTACGCCCCCGCACAGATACGCAGTATTTT.

This clonotype has ten or more counts. The chain couples TRBV19 to TRBJ1-1, with 7 bases aligning to TRBD1. V shed 6 bases and J 3 bases; nucleotides not matched to a gene: 4. Germline values: CDR1 LNHDA, CDR2 SQIVND (reference sequence). The CDR3 extends over 13 amino acids. The CDR3: CASSSTGDTEAFF. The CDR3 region has the DNA TGTGCCAGTAGCTCTACAGGGGACACTGAAGCTTTCTTT.

This clonotype showed up just a few times. The J gene is TRBJ2-2, the V gene TRBV7-3; D may match TRBD1 or TRBD2 (6 bases each). Germline CDR1 reads SGHTA; CDR2 reads FQGTGA. V lost 2 bases and J 7 bases, leaving 14 bases between the germline ends. The CDR3 extends over 15 amino acids. The CDR3 loop reads CASSLARGQSGELFF. In nucleotides, the CDR3 is TGTGCCAGCAGCTTAGCCCGGGGGCAAAGCGGGGAGCTGTTTTTT.

This clonotype was observed many times. The V and J genes are TRBV7-9 and TRBJ1-1, with 9 nucleotides matching TRBD1. Germline CDR1 and CDR2: SEHNR and FQNEAQ (reference sequence). The length of the CDR3 is 17 residues. V trimming: 5 bases; J trimming: 0 bases; junction bases outside the gene matches: 10. CDR3 protein: CASSPGGTGIMNTEAFF. For the CDR3, the DNA is TGTGCCAGCAGCCCCGGGGGGACAGGGATTATGAACACTGAAGCTTTCTTT.

The V and J genes are TRBV5-4 and TRBJ1-1; no clear D. The CDR3 has 13 amino acids. Trimming left V 5 bases short and J 1 base short, with 9 bases between. Germline CDR1 and CDR2: SGHNT and YYREEE (reference sequence). The CDR3 reads CASSWEENTEAFF. The CDR3 region has the DNA TGTGCCAGCAGTTGGGAGGAGAACACTGAAGCTTTCTTT.

A word on this clonotype: One base away lies a much larger clone, so this may be a sequencing read error. It is likely a read error, because the conserved phenylalanine at the end of the CDR3 is missing. The chain has TRBV24-1 and TRBJ2-5; 11 nucleotides line up with TRBD1. This CDR3 region has 16 residues. The V and J ends lost 4 bases and 3 bases, in that order; junction bases with no gene match: 6. Germline CDR1 KGHDR, CDR2 SFDVKD. The DNA of the CDR3 is TGTGCCACCAGTGACGCGGGACAGGGGGAAAAAGAGACCCAGTACTTA. Protein: CATSDAGQGEKETQYL.

The chain links TRBV10-3 to TRBJ2-3; possibly TRBD1 for D (7 bases). The CDR3 extends over 12 amino acids. The V gene lost 8 bases and the J gene lost 7 bases, with 13 bases spanning the gap. Per the germline V gene, CDR1 is ENHRY and CDR2 is SYGVKD. CDR3 sequence (DNA): TGTGCCATCTCTCAGGGGGGAAATACGCAGTATTTT. This codes for CAISQGGNTQYF.

The chain recombines TRBV20-1 with TRBJ1-1, with D possibly being TRBD1 (6 bases). Per germline, CDR1 DFQATT and CDR2 SNEGSKA (reference sequence). The CDR3 extends over 13 amino acids. Trimming pared 6 bases from V and 6 bases from J, leaving 17 bases between. The CDR3 reads CSAAEGGRAEAFF. Written as DNA, the CDR3 is TGCAGTGCCGCGGAGGGGGGACGCGCTGAAGCTTTCTTT.

This clonotype was seen a handful of times. J is TRBJ2-1 and V is TRBV12-3 or TRBV12-4, with D possibly matching TRBD2 (6 bases). Deletions cut 3 bases from V and 15 bases from J, with 15 bases between. This CDR3 contains 12 residues. CDR3 DNA sequence: TGTGCCAGCAGTTTGTCCCAACTAGCAGTGTTCTTC. Translation gives CASSLSQLAVFF.

This chain joins TRBV19 and TRBJ2-7, with 11 bases matching TRBD2. V trimming: 8 bases; J trimming: 7 bases; junction bases outside the gene matches: 10. Germline V gene sequence: CDR1 LNHDA, CDR2 SQIVND (reference sequence). The CDR3 has 14 amino acids. CDR3 sequence reads: CASRSGRAIGEQYF. The CDR3, as DNA: TGTGCCAGTCGTAGCGGGAGGGCCATAGGAGAGCAGTACTTC.